These 29 T cell receptor beta chains share one sample of origin, sequenced in a study of regulatory T cells in long-lasting Graves disease. Assembly of TCR beta libraries relied on iRepertoire HTBI primers together with Arm-PCR of CDR3 regions. TCRdb processed the multiplex PCR reads anew with MiXCR; each CDR3 protein has one entry. The sample contains a few hundred thousand distinct CDR3 sequences, about 11% of which appear only once. Time point: newly diagnosed GD, antithyroid drugs for less than 3 months. After RNA was extracted from PBMCs, the TCR library was made from it. The sample also formed part of further work on T cells in Graves' hyperthyroidism and ophthalmopathy.

This specimen was peripheral blood mononuclear cells (PBMCs), taken at new diagnosis, from a patient treated with antithyroid drugs. These receptors were collected from a woman between 18 and 29 years old with Graves disease.

This clonotype showed up many times. The chain couples TRBV2 to TRBJ2-7, with D maybe TRBD1 (6 bases). Germline CDR1 reads SNHLY; CDR2 reads FYNNEI. The CDR3 sequence is 13 residues long. Between the trimmed V and J ends, which lost 8 bases and 7 bases, there was a span of 18 bases. The CDR3 bases are TGTGCCAGCCACTCGACAGGATCCGGTGAGCAGTACTTC. It codes for CASHSTGSGEQYF. Drawing the rest from reference TRBV2 and TRBJ2-7, the complete variable domain is EPEVTQTPSHQVTQMGQEVILRCVPISNHLYFYWYRQILGQKVEFLVSFYNNEISEKSEIFDDQFSVERPDGSNFTLKIRSTKLEDSAMYFCASHSTGSGEQYFGPGTRLTVT.

This clonotype appeared a few times. The rearrangement uses TRBV7-2 and TRBJ2-5; TRBD1 aligns across 9 bases. Trimming took 5 bases from V and 4 from J; bases not matched to a gene: 14. Germline V gene lookup returns CDR1 SGHTA and CDR2 FQGNSA. The CDR3 spans 17 residues. The CDR3 protein is CASSGWGQGSGPETQYF. CDR3 DNA sequence: TGTGCCAGCAGCGGGTGGGGACAGGGAAGCGGGCCAGAGACCCAGTACTTC.

There are many counts of this clonotype. CDR3 in DNA: TGTGCCAGCAGCCAAGATCGCGGGACTGCCAACTACAATGAGCAGTTCTTC. Its translation is CASSQDRGTANYNEQFF. The chain combines TRBV3-1 with TRBJ2-1, with D perhaps TRBD2 (6 bases). Germline values: CDR1 LGHDT, CDR2 YNNKEL (reference sequence). The length of the CDR3 is 17 residues. V lost 0 bases to trimming and J lost 3 bases, with 15 bases between them.

This clonotype was found many times. This chain connects TRBV14 to TRBJ1-1, with TRBD1 as a possible D gene (5 bases). This CDR3 contains 13 residues. Trimming shortened V by 7 bases and J by 5 bases, and 14 bases separated the two germline ends. The V gene's germline CDR1 is SGHDN and CDR2 FVKESK. CDR3 sequence: CASKGPSYTEAFF. The DNA for the CDR3 is TGTGCCAGCAAGGGACCTTCGTATACTGAAGCTTTCTTT. The complete variable domain, with remaining parts taken from reference TRBV14 and TRBJ1-1, reads EAGVTQFPSHSVIEKGQTVTLRCDPISGHDNLYWYRRVMGKEIKFLLHFVKESKQDESGMPNNRFLAERTGGTYSTLKVQPAELEDSGVYFCASKGPSYTEAFFGQGTRLTVV.

Many counts were recorded for this clonotype. The chain recombines TRBV5-1 with TRBJ1-1; 8 bases align to TRBD1. The trim removed 4 bases at V and 6 bases at J, leaving 11 bases unmatched. This CDR3 region has 15 residues. Per the germline V gene, CDR1 is SGHRS and CDR2 is YFSETQ. The CDR3 coding sequence is TGCGCCAGCAGCCTTCCGGGACAGGCAAGGGCTGAAGCTTTCTTT. Amino acids: CASSLPGQARAEAFF.

This clonotype was picked up many times. CDR3 sequence (DNA): TGTGCCACCAGTGACCCCAGGGGAATTAGCTCCTACAATGAGCAGTTCTTC. This encodes CATSDPRGISSYNEQFF. The gene calls are TRBV24-1 and TRBJ2-1; a weak D match, TRBD1 (6 bases). This CDR3 region has 17 residues. Germline lookup yields CDR1 KGHDR and CDR2 SFDVKD. Between the trimmed V and J ends, which lost 4 bases and 0 bases, there was a span of 15 bases.

The table lists this clonotype with a few counts. The J gene is TRBJ1-1, the V gene TRBV5-6; no clear D. This CDR3 has 14 residues. Germline CDR1 reads SGHDT; CDR2 reads YYEEEE. The V end lost 3 bases, the J end lost 1 base, and 10 bases lay between the germline ends. The CDR3 DNA reads TGTGCCAGCAGCTCTCTAGACCGGAACACTGAAGCTTTCTTT. Translation: CASSSLDRNTEAFF.

A remark on this clonotype: A much larger clone differs from this one at a single base, so this may be a read error. This chain uses TRBV4-1 with TRBJ1-5; possibly TRBD1 for D (6 bases). The CDR3 contains 15 residues. Per the germline V gene, CDR1 is MGHRA and CDR2 is YSYEKL. The CDR3, as DNA: TGCGCCAGCAGCCAAGATAGGGGGAGATTTCAGCCCCGGCATTTT. It translates to CASSQDRGRFQPRHF.

This CDR3 reads CASRSPPETQYF. The CDR3 DNA is TGTGCCAGCAGGTCCCCCCCCGAGACCCAGTACTTC. The rearrangement uses TRBV12-3 or TRBV12-4 and TRBJ2-1; unclear D gene. Gene TRBJ2-5 matches the end of the DNA better, so the J call may be wrong. This CDR3 comprises 12 residues.

This clonotype was detected many times. This chain uses TRBV27 with TRBJ2-1, with 7 bases that match TRBD2. CDR1 and CDR2 (germline): MNHEY, SMNVEV (reference sequence). This CDR3 spans 15 amino acids. J was trimmed by 4 bases and V by 5 bases; bases with no gene match: 8. CDR3 in DNA: TGTGCCAGCAGTCTCGGCGGGAGTGAGTACAATGAGCAGTTCTTC. Its protein product is CASSLGGSEYNEQFF.

The J gene is TRBJ1-2, the V gene TRBV5-1; D possibly corresponds to TRBD1 (6 bases). Germline CDR1 SGHRS, CDR2 YFSETQ. The germline V and J ends were trimmed by 4 bases and 7 bases, with 14 bases remaining between them. The CDR3 runs to 13 residues. CDR3 residues: CASSPTGMGGYTF. DNA of the CDR3: TGCGCCAGCAGCCCGACAGGAATGGGTGGCTACACCTTC.

This clonotype has a handful of counts. V gene TRBV2 combines with J gene TRBJ1-5; D gene uncertain. The V end was cut by 4 bases, the J end by 4 bases, with 11 bases between. The CDR3 is 14 residues long. Germline CDR1 and CDR2: SNHLY and FYNNEI. The CDR3 coding sequence is TGTGCCAGCAGTGTAGGGTCCCTAAATCAGCCCCAGCATTTT. Its protein is CASSVGSLNQPQHF.

This clonotype has at least ten counts. V and J are TRBV27 and TRBJ2-5; no reliable D call. The germline V gene has CDR1 MNHEY and CDR2 SMNVEV (reference sequence). The CDR3 runs to 14 residues. Trimming shortened V by 5 bases and J by 3 bases, and 13 bases separated the two germline ends. The CDR3 nucleotides read TGTGCCAGCAGTCCCATCGCGCCTGAAGAGACCCAGTACTTC. Encoded protein: CASSPIAPEETQYF.

The sample holds many counts of this clonotype. This chain joins TRBV7-3 and TRBJ1-2, with no clear D. The germline V gene has CDR1 SGHTA and CDR2 FQGTGA. The CDR3 is 13 residues long. V lost 6 bases, J lost 6 bases, and 14 bases lay in between. The CDR3 reads CASSLTGNDGYTF. DNA of the CDR3: TGTGCCAGCAGTCTGACTGGGAACGATGGCTACACCTTC. Based on the CDR3 plus reference TRBV7-3 and TRBJ1-2, the full variable domain is GAGVSQTPSNKVTEKGKYVELRCDPISGHTALYWYRQSLGQGPEFLIYFQGTGAADDSGLPNDRFFAVRPEGSVSTLKIQRTERGDSAVYLCASSLTGNDGYTFGSGTRLTVV.

This chain connects TRBV4-1 to TRBJ1-1; D unresolved. The V gene's germline CDR1 is MGHRA and CDR2 YSYEKL. This CDR3 spans 13 amino acids. V shed 0 bases and J shed 5 bases, with 7 bases lying between them. The CDR3: CASSQERRTEAFF. The CDR3 DNA reads TGCGCCAGCAGCCAAGAAAGGAGAACTGAAGCTTTCTTT.

This clonotype was seen repeatedly, ten times or more. V and J are TRBV10-3 and TRBJ1-2; the D is unclear. Germline V lookup: CDR1 ENHRY, CDR2 SYGVKD. The CDR3 contains 13 residues. V was pared by 6 bases and J by 3 bases, with 11 bases between. This CDR3 is CAIRSDSHYGYTF. As DNA, the CDR3 is TGTGCCATCAGGTCGGATTCACACTATGGCTACACCTTC.

The V gene is TRBV7-8, the J gene TRBJ1-5; D may be TRBD1 (5 bases). In germline, CDR1 is SGHVS, CDR2 FQNEAQ. The ends were cut back, 0 bases at V and 11 bases at J, with 8 bases in the middle. This CDR3 contains 12 residues. This CDR3 is CASSLAGGTQHF. The CDR3 coding sequence is TGTGCCAGCAGCTTAGCCGGGGGGACCCAGCATTTT.

Only a few counts were recorded for this clonotype. V usage is TRBV28 and J usage is TRBJ1-3; unclear D gene. CDR3 length: 14 amino acids. Germline CDR1 MDHEN, CDR2 SYDVKM. The germline V and J ends were trimmed by 3 bases and 4 bases, with 10 bases remaining between them. The DNA of the CDR3 is TGTGCCAGCAGTTTTGGCCGAGACGGAAACACCATATATTTT. It translates to CASSFGRDGNTIYF.

This clonotype showed up just a few times. V and J are TRBV10-3 and TRBJ2-3; 10 bases agree with TRBD2. V was pared by 7 bases and J by 6 bases, with 10 bases of the junction left unmatched. CDR3 length equals 15 residues. In germline, CDR1 is ENHRY, CDR2 SYGVKD. The CDR3 sequence is CAIMKREGAEDTQYF. CDR3 DNA: TGTGCCATCATGAAGCGGGAGGGGGCCGAGGATACGCAGTATTTT.

The chain employs TRBV20-1 and TRBJ2-5; D not certain. Per the germline V gene, CDR1 is DFQATT and CDR2 is SNEGSKA (reference sequence). V shed 3 bases and J shed 2 bases, with 10 bases lying between them. CDR3 length equals 13 residues. CDR3 in amino acids: CSASRTLQETQYF. The CDR3, as DNA: TGCAGTGCTAGCAGGACCTTACAAGAGACCCAGTACTTC.

The rearrangement uses TRBV6-9 and TRBJ2-7, with 10 nucleotides matching TRBD2. The CDR3 is 16 amino acids. V shed 3 bases and J 7 bases; nucleotides not matched to a gene: 12. Germline CDR1 and CDR2: MNHGY and SVAAGI. As DNA, the CDR3 is TGTGCCAGCAGTTACTCCGCTAGCGGGAGTCTGGGAGAGCAGTACTTC. Its protein product is CASSYSASGSLGEQYF.

This clonotype came up many times. V gene TRBV2 combines with J gene TRBJ2-3; 8 bases are a match to TRBD2. This CDR3 is built from 15 residues. The germline gives CDR1 SNHLY, CDR2 FYNNEI. Trimming took 3 bases from V and 6 from J; bases not matched to a gene: 8. CDR3 nucleotide sequence: TGTGCCAGCAGTGAGCGTAGCGGGGTAACGGATACGCAGTATTTT. Amino acid sequence: CASSERSGVTDTQYF.

This clonotype was counted between two and nine times. The rearrangement joins TRBV10-3 to TRBJ2-1; 8 bases agree with TRBD2. With 7 bases clipped from V and 7 bases from J, the junction kept 9 bases outside the gene matches. Germline-derived CDR1 and CDR2 are ENHRY and SYGVKD. The CDR3 runs to 14 residues. This CDR3 is CAITPVAGMNEQFF. The CDR3 region has the DNA TGTGCCATCACCCCCGTAGCGGGAATGAATGAGCAGTTCTTC.

Ten or more counts support this clonotype. J is TRBJ2-1 and V is TRBV7-2; 7 bases are a match to TRBD1. This CDR3 has 15 residues. V trimming: 3 bases; J trimming: 8 bases; junction bases outside the gene matches: 10. Germline V lookup: CDR1 SGHTA, CDR2 FQGNSA. The CDR3: CASSFDRATFDEQFF. The CDR3 DNA reads as TGTGCCAGCAGCTTTGACAGGGCGACCTTCGATGAGCAGTTCTTC.

This rearrangement joins TRBV6-2 or TRBV6-3 to TRBJ2-7; D unresolved. The germline V gene has CDR1 MNHEY and CDR2 SVGEGT. The CDR3 runs to 13 residues. V was shortened by 2 bases and J by 4 bases, with 9 bases between the two germline ends. In nucleotides, the CDR3 is TGTGCCAGCAGTTACCGGAAGGTGTACGAGCAGTACGTC. Translation: CASSYRKVYEQYV.

The chain carries TRBV2 and TRBJ1-5; 8 bases fit TRBD1. Germline V gene data show CDR1 as SNHLY and CDR2 as FYNNEI. With V trimmed by 6 bases and J by 11 bases, 6 bases remained unmatched. CDR3 length: 12 residues. CDR3 sequence reads: CASRGQAISQHF. CDR3 sequence (DNA): TGTGCCAGCAGGGGACAGGCAATTTCCCAGCATTTT.

This clonotype was seen repeatedly, ten times or more. This chain uses TRBV7-9 with TRBJ2-7; D unclear. The CDR3 length is 14 residues. V was shortened by 1 base and J by 1 base, with 8 bases between the two germline ends. CDR1 is SEHNR and CDR2 is FQNEAQ in the germline V gene (reference sequence). The CDR3 spells CASSLVRSSYEQYF. CDR3 bases: TGTGCCAGCAGCTTAGTGCGCAGTTCCTACGAGCAGTACTTC. Together with reference TRBV7-9 and TRBJ2-7, the CDR3 gives the full variable domain: DTGVSQNPRHKITKRGQNVTFRCDPISEHNRLYWYRQTLGQGPEFLTYFQNEAQLEKSRLLSDRFSAERPKGSFSTLEIQRTEQGDSAMYLCASSLVRSSYEQYFGPGTRLTVT.

This clonotype was detected many times. The chain is built from TRBV6-5 and TRBJ2-1; TRBD1 aligns across 9 bases. Germline trimming cut 3 bases from V and 4 bases from J; bases unmatched to any gene: 10. Germline assignment: CDR1 MNHEY and CDR2 SVGAGI. The CDR3 runs to 17 residues. Here the CDR3 reads CASSYFAETGGYNEQFF. The CDR3 DNA follows: TGTGCCAGCAGTTATTTCGCTGAGACAGGGGGTTACAATGAGCAGTTCTTC.

To note about this clonotype: This could be a read error, since a much larger clone is one nucleotide away. The J gene is TRBJ2-1, the V gene TRBV15; D unclear. The germline V and J ends were trimmed by 1 base and 10 bases, with 11 bases remaining between them. The CDR3 totals 13 residues. Germline CDR1 and CDR2: LNHNV and YYDKDF (reference sequence). The CDR3: CATSRVGFYEQFF. The DNA for the CDR3 is TGTGCCACCAGCAGAGTTGGGTTCTACGAGCAGTTCTTC. Using reference TRBV15 and TRBJ2-1 for the parts outside the CDR3, the full variable domain is DAMVIQNPRYQVTQFGKPVTLSCSQTLNHNVMYWYQQKSSQAPKLLFHYYDKDFNNEADTPDNFQSRRPNTSFCFLDIRSPGLGDTAMYLCATSRVGFYEQFFGPGTRLTVL.